Sequencing of this TCR beta chain was carried out in a study of shared clonotypes between healthy human individuals. The genomic DNA of each subset was split evenly across several immunoSEQ plates. Libraries were prepared by immunoSEQ multiplex PCR; TCRdb keeps only in-frame clonotypes and omits some of them. In the table there are around 1.5 million clones, approximately 98% of which are singletons. V was trimmed by 3 bases and J by 1 base, leaving 10 bases between them. The CDR3 extends over 14 amino acids. Germline CDR1 SGHTA, CDR2 FQGNSA. The material sequenced was naive CD4+ T cells sorted from blood. The subset is: CD45RA+ positively selected. The sequence was obtained from a man younger than 40 in good health. V is TRBV7-2 and J is TRBJ2-7; TRBD2 is a possible D gene (5 bases). DNA for the CDR3: TGTGCCAGCAGCTTCAACCGGGGATCCTACGAGCAGTACTTC. Translation gives CASSFNRGSYEQYF.